This T cell receptor (beta chain) was identified in a study of human T cells and chemical hapten exposure. Whole-study findings and limits: Among TCRs, those above 1 in 1000 frequency were unaffected by DPC sensitization.

As for this clonotype: Its cognate antigen is unknown.

During construction of the library, unique molecular identifiers were attached to individual cDNA molecules for quantitative, reproducible TCR counting. Per the original methods: There were a median of around 100,000 TCRs per sample, with a range from 23,224 to 690,600. TCRdb itself ran the 5' RACE reads through MiXCR, one entry per CDR3 protein. What appears here as the V and J calls and clone size reflects TCRdb's work, not the paper's. The data hold about 81,000 distinct CDR3 sequences, with about 7.7% observed a single time. Trimming cost V 4 bases and J 5 bases; bases outside gene matches: 8. The CDR3 spans 15 residues. From germline, CDR1 is MNHEY and CDR2 SVGEGT. Unseparated into fractions, whole blood served as the source from which total RNA was extracted.

The clonotype was recovered from a male donor in good health. The chain links TRBV6-2 or TRBV6-3 to TRBJ1-5, with 7 bases aligning to TRBD1. CDR3 sequence: CASSSPRQGYQPQHF. In nucleotides, the CDR3 is TGTGCCAGCAGTTCACCTCGACAGGGATATCAGCCCCAGCATTTT.